Listed below are T cell receptor beta chains from one sample, sequenced in a study of Ad26.COV2.S vaccination and SARS-CoV-2 variants. Assay: immunoSEQ multiplex PCR; the TCRdb copy retains only in-frame clones and omits some. The sample consists of around 300,000 clones, roughly nine tenths of them appearing once. The source material was peripheral blood, sampled in a trial of Ad26.COV2.S vaccine versus placebo. These receptors all come from a person aged 18-65 years who received the Ad26.COV2.S COVID-19 vaccine or a placebo. Both conserved end residues are part of each CDR3.

CDR3aa: CASSPREGVSYEQYF; j_gene: TRBJ2-7; v_gene: TRBV4-2
CDR3aa: CAWSVPGVTQYF; j_gene: TRBJ2-5; v_gene: TRBV30
CDR3aa: CASSQGGGTTDRAGNTIYF; j_gene: TRBJ1-3; v_gene: TRBV4-3
CDR3aa: CASSPYSTSGRVDTGELFF; j_gene: TRBJ2-2; v_gene: TRBV7-8
CDR3aa: CASRIQGFEQPQHF; j_gene: TRBJ1-5; v_gene: TRBV28
CDR3aa: CASSDSATTEAFF; j_gene: TRBJ1-1; v_gene: TRBV6-4
CDR3aa: CASSLSGTSGYNEQFF; j_gene: TRBJ2-1; v_gene: TRBV11-1
CDR3aa: CASSYSIGEVGGYTF; j_gene: TRBJ1-2; v_gene: TRBV6-5
CDR3aa: CATSDLRRANEQYF; j_gene: TRBJ2-7; v_gene: TRBV24-1
CDR3aa: CASSPKTGNTEAFF; j_gene: TRBJ1-1; v_gene: TRBV5-4
CDR3aa: CASTGGTTDTQYF; j_gene: TRBJ2-3; v_gene: TRBV27
CDR3aa: CASSVSPMARDTEAFF; j_gene: TRBJ1-1; v_gene: TRBV9
CDR3aa: CASSQDGTGYSNQPQHF; j_gene: TRBJ1-5; v_gene: TRBV4-1
CDR3aa: CASSYSSPNYGYTF; j_gene: TRBJ1-2; v_gene: TRBV6-5
CDR3aa: CSASYQGKGTEAFF; j_gene: TRBJ1-1; v_gene: TRBV20-1
CDR3aa: CASSQDWGGNYGYTF; j_gene: TRBJ1-2; v_gene: TRBV4-3
CDR3aa: CASSLAGGQVNEQYF; j_gene: TRBJ2-7; v_gene: TRBV7-2
CDR3aa: CASSRNQGRDYGYTF; j_gene: TRBJ1-2; v_gene: TRBV11-2
CDR3aa: CASSPAVEIGELFF; j_gene: TRBJ2-2; v_gene: TRBV4-3
CDR3aa: CAWSVVGPTPLHF; j_gene: TRBJ1-6; v_gene: TRBV30
CDR3aa: CASSLGLAESYEQYF; j_gene: TRBJ2-7; v_gene: TRBV7-2
CDR3aa: CASRDLRRTYEQYF; j_gene: TRBJ2-7; v_gene: TRBV6-5
CDR3aa: CASSLIYRDRFSGANVLTF; j_gene: TRBJ2-6; v_gene: TRBV5-1
CDR3aa: CASSSKQHISYEQYF; j_gene: TRBJ2-7; v_gene: TRBV7-3
CDR3aa: CASSLAIGLAGINEQFF; j_gene: TRBJ2-1; v_gene: TRBV7-9
CDR3aa: CASGDRANSGNTIYF; j_gene: TRBJ1-3; v_gene: TRBV19
CDR3aa: CASSQRDGAYEQYF; j_gene: TRBJ2-7; v_gene: TRBV4-2
CDR3aa: CASSVVGGGSYNEQFF; j_gene: TRBJ2-1; v_gene: TRBV9
CDR3aa: CAIRRSSNSPLHF; j_gene: TRBJ1-6; v_gene: TRBV6-5
CDR3aa: CASRDTNNSPLHF; j_gene: TRBJ1-6; v_gene: TRBV7-3
CDR3aa: CASSKGPLQETQYF; j_gene: TRBJ2-5; v_gene: TRBV2
CDR3aa: CASQKGLQETQYF; j_gene: TRBJ2-5; v_gene: TRBV7-8
CDR3aa: CASSLGLYNEQFF; j_gene: TRBJ2-1; v_gene: TRBV7-9
CDR3aa: CASSQDRTGADYGYTF; j_gene: TRBJ1-2; v_gene: TRBV4-3
CDR3aa: CASSLGDQRYGYTF; j_gene: TRBJ1-2; v_gene: TRBV7-2
CDR3aa: CASRDGYGYTF; j_gene: TRBJ1-2; v_gene: TRBV28
CDR3aa: CASSSQARDRGGYTF; j_gene: TRBJ1-2; v_gene: TRBV7-3
CDR3aa: CASGQGAYEQYF; j_gene: TRBJ2-7; v_gene: TRBV30
CDR3aa: CASSQPRVSFRQTFTLGLEAFF; j_gene: TRBJ1-1; v_gene: TRBV3-1/TRBV3-2
CDR3aa: CASRILGYNEQFF; j_gene: TRBJ2-1; v_gene: TRBV27
CDR3aa: CASSLDRTTYEQYF; j_gene: TRBJ2-7; v_gene: TRBV7-2
CDR3aa: CASSYPRGGYTF; j_gene: TRBJ1-2; v_gene: TRBV6-5
CDR3aa: CASSSASVGNEQFF; j_gene: TRBJ2-1; v_gene: TRBV5-5
CDR3aa: CASSLEVRDYEQYF; j_gene: TRBJ2-7; v_gene: TRBV11-2
CDR3aa: CASRNTGTGEAFF; j_gene: TRBJ1-1; v_gene: TRBV28
CDR3aa: CAISESLGQPTAPGELFF; j_gene: TRBJ2-2; v_gene: TRBV10-3
CDR3aa: CASSLVSGRNEQYF; j_gene: TRBJ2-7; v_gene: TRBV28